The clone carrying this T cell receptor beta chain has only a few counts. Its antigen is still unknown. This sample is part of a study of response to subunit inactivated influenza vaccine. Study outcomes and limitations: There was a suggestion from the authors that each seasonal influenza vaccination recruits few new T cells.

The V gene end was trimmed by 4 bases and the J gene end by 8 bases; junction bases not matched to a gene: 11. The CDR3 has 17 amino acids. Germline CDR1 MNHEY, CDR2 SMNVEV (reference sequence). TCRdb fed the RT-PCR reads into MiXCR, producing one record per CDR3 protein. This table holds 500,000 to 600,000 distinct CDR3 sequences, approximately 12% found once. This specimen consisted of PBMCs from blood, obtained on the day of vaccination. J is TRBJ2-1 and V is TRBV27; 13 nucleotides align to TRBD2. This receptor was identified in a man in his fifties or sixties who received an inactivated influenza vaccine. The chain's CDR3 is CASSSVSGLAGYYEQFF. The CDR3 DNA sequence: TGTGCCAGCAGTTCCGTTTCGGGACTAGCGGGATATTATGAGCAGTTCTTC.